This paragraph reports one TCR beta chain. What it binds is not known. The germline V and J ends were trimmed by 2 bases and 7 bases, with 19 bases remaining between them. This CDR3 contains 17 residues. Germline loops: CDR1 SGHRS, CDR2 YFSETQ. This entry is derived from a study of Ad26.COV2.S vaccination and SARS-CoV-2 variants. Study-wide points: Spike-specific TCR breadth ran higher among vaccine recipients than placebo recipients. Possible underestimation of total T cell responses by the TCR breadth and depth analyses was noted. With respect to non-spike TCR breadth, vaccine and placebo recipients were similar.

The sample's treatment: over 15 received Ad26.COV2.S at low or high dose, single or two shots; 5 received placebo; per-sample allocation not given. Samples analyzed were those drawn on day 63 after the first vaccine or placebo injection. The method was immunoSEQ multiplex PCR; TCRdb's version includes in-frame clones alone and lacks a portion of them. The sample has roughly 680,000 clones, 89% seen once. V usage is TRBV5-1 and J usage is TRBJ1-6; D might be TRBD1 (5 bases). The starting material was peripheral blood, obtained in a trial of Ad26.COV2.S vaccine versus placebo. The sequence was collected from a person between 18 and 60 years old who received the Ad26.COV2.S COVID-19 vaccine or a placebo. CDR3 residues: CASSFWAGQGGNSPLHF. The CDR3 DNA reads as TGCGCCAGCAGCTTCTGGGCTGGCCAGGGTGGGAATTCACCCCTCCACTTT.